The 2 T cell receptor beta chains below all came from one sample that was sequenced in a study of cytomegalovirus exposure and HLA in healthy donors. Amplification used 60 Vbeta primers and 13 Jbeta primers. The data were produced by immunoSEQ multiplex PCR, yet TCRdb's version contains in-frame clones alone and is incomplete. The table shows approximately 98,000 clones, with around 74% occurring only once. The specimen was PBMCs. These receptors originate from a male donor in good health and CMV-seronegative.

The V gene is TRBV5-1, the J gene TRBJ2-7; 10 positions agree with TRBD2. The CDR3 covers 14 residues. The V gene's germline CDR1 is SGHRS and CDR2 YFSETQ. Trimming took 5 bases from V and 9 from J; bases not matched to a gene: 11. The chain's CDR3 is CASSGASGSPWQYF. The CDR3 nucleotides are TGCGCCAGCAGTGGGGCTAGCGGGAGTCCTTGGCAGTACTTC.

The sample holds a few counts of this clone. The junction and the germline gene differ at one end; a read error may be behind it. The rearrangement links TRBV28 to TRBJ2-7, with TRBD1 as a possible D gene (6 bases). The germline gives CDR1 MDHEN, CDR2 SYDVKM. This CDR3 is built from 16 residues. The CDR3 DNA sequence: TGTGCCAGCAGTTTATATCCCCCGACAGGCGCAACCCAAAGGAGCTTC. Translation gives CASSLYPPTGATQRSF.